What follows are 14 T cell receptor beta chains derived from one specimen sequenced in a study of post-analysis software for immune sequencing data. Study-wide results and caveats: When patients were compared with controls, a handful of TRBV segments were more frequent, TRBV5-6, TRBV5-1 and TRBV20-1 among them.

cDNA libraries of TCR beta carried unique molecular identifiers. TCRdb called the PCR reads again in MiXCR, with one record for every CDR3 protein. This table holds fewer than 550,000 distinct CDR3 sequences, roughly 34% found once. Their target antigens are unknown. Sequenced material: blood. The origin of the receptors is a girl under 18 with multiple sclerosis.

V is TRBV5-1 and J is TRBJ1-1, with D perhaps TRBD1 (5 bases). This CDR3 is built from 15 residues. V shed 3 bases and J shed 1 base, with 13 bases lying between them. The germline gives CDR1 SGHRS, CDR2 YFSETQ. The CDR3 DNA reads TGCGCCAGCAGCTCTTCCGGGACTGGGAACACTGAAGCTTTCTTT. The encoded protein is CASSSSGTGNTEAFF.

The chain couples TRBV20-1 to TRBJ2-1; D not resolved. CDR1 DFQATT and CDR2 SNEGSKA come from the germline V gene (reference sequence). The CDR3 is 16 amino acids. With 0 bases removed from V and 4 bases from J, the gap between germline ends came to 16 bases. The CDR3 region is CSARDAAHWNYNEQFF. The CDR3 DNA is TGCAGTGCTAGAGATGCCGCTCATTGGAATTACAATGAGCAGTTCTTC.

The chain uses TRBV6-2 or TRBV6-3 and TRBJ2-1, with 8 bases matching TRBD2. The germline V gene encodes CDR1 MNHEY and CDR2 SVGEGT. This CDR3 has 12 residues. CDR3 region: CGPSSGYNEQFF. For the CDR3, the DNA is TGTGGCCCGTCTAGCGGGTACAATGAGCAGTTCTTC.

CDR3 region: CASNFEGLRADTQYF. The DNA for the CDR3 is TGTGCCAGCAACTTCGAGGGCCTTAGGGCAGATACGCAGTATTTT. V and J are TRBV9 and TRBJ2-3; perhaps TRBD2 as D (5 bases). Trimming removed 6 bases from V and 4 bases from J, with 18 bases in between. Per the germline V gene, CDR1 is SGDLS and CDR2 is YYNGEE. CDR3 length: 15 residues.

Here the CDR3 DNA reads TGCGCCAGCAGCGATGGACTCGTCGGGACAGATACGCAGTATTTT. Its protein product is CASSDGLVGTDTQYF. The J gene is TRBJ2-3, the V gene TRBV10-2; D might be TRBD2 (5 bases). From germline, CDR1 is WSHSY and CDR2 SAAADI. V lost 6 bases and J 3 bases, leaving 16 bases between the germline ends. The CDR3 has 15 residues.

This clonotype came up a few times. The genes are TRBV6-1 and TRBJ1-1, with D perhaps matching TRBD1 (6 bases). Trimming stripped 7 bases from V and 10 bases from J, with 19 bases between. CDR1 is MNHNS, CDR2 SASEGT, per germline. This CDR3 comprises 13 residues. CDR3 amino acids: CASIKTGSVGAFF. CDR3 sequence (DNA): TGTGCCAGCATCAAAACAGGGAGCGTTGGAGCTTTCTTT.

In DNA form, the CDR3 reads TGCAGTGCCCCCGAATCTGAAGCTTTCTTT. As protein: CSAPESEAFF. The chain employs TRBV20-1 and TRBJ1-1; no reliable D call. Germline lookup yields CDR1 DFQATT and CDR2 SNEGSKA (reference sequence). The CDR3 runs to 10 residues. Trimming removed 6 bases from V and 6 bases from J, with 8 bases in between.

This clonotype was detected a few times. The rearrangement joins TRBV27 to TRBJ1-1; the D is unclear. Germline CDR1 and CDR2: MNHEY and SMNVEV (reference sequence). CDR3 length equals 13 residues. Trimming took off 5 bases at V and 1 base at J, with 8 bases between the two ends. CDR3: CASSHGANTEAFF. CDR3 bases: TGTGCCAGCAGTCATGGAGCGAACACTGAAGCTTTCTTT.

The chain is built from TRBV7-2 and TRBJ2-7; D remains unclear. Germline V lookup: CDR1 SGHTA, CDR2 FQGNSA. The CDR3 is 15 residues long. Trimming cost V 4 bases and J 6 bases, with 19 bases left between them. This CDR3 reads CASSSGFQVDGEQYF. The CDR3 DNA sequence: TGTGCCAGCAGCTCAGGTTTCCAAGTCGACGGCGAGCAGTACTTC.

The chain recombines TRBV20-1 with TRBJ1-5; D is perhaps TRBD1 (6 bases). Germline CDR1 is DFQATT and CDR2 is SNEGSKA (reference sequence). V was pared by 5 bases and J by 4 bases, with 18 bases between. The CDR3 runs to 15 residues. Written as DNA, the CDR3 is TGCAGTGCTCCCGTTTACAACACAGGGAATCAGCCCCAGCATTTT. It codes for CSAPVYNTGNQPQHF.

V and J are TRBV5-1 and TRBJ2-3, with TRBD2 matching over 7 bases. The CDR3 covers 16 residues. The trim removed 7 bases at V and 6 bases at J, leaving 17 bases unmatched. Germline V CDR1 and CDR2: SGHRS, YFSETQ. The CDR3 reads CASFSGLVGSWDTQYF. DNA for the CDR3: TGCGCCAGCTTTTCAGGACTAGTGGGTTCGTGGGATACGCAGTATTTT.

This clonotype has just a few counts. CDR3 sequence: CSARSITFEQYF. In DNA form, the CDR3 reads TGCAGTGCTAGATCCATCACTTTCGAGCAGTACTTC. The rearrangement links TRBV20-1 to TRBJ2-7; D is uncertain. CDR1 is DFQATT and CDR2 is SNEGSKA in the germline V gene (reference sequence). CDR3 size: 12 residues. Trimming pared 2 bases from V and 6 bases from J, leaving 11 bases between.

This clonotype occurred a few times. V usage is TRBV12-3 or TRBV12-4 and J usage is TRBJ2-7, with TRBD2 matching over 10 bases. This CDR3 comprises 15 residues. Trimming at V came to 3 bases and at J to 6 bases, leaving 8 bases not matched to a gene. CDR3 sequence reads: CASSLRLAGDVEQYF. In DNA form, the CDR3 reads TGTGCCAGCAGTTTGCGGCTAGCGGGGGATGTCGAGCAGTACTTC.

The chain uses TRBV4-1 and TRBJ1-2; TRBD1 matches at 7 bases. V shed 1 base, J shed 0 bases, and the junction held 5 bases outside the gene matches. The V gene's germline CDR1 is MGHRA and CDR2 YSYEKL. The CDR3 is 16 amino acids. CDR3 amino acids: CASSQVTGTPNYGYTF. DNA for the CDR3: TGCGCCAGCAGCCAAGTGACAGGGACTCCTAACTATGGCTACACCTTC.